The 21 T cell receptor beta chains reported below all come from one sample, sequenced in a study of T cells in Graves' hyperthyroidism and ophthalmopathy. RNA transcripts were the template for amplifying TCR beta CDR3 regions. Initially, a first-round RT-PCR of the TCR CDR3 employed the HTBI primer set. TCRdb used MiXCR to reprocess the multiplex PCR reads, holding one entry per CDR3 protein. The repertoire holds roughly 500,000 distinct CDR3 sequences, with 14% as singletons. Material for sequencing was blood. The receptor source for this set is a woman in her thirties with Graves' hyperthyroidism that later progressed to Graves' ophthalmopathy.

The sample holds many counts of this clonotype. The V gene is TRBV12-3 or TRBV12-4, the J gene TRBJ1-4; 11 nucleotides agree with TRBD1. The CDR3 contains 14 residues. The J segment lost 12 bases and the V segment lost 7 bases, leaving 10 bases of the junction unmatched. CDR3 sequence reads: CASTHRGQGVQLFF. The CDR3 region has the DNA TGTGCCAGCACCCACCGGGGACAGGGGGTACAACTGTTTTTT.

Many counts were recorded for this clonotype. The DNA for the CDR3 is TGTGCCAGCAGCCAAGATCGGTTAGCGGGAGGTAACAATGAGCAGTTCTTC. This gives the protein CASSQDRLAGGNNEQFF. The V call is TRBV3-1, the J call TRBJ2-1, with 10 nucleotides matching TRBD2. With V trimmed by 0 bases and J by 5 bases, 7 bases remained unmatched. The CDR3 length is 17 residues. Germline loops: CDR1 LGHDT, CDR2 YNNKEL (reference sequence).

A single count supports this clonotype. V and J are TRBV6-1 and TRBJ2-7; a possible D gene is TRBD1 (6 bases). Trimming took 8 bases from V and 3 from J, leaving 14 bases between them. Germline CDR1 is MNHNS and CDR2 is SASEGT. This CDR3 comprises 13 residues. CDR3 bases: TGTGCCAGCCAGGCAGGGGTCGACTACGAGCAGTACTTC. It encodes CASQAGVDYEQYF.

There are many counts of this clonotype. CDR3 sequence: CASSQAGRAGEQYF. The DNA of the CDR3 is TGTGCCAGCAGTCAGGCCGGGAGAGCGGGCGAGCAGTACTTC. The chain joins TRBV3-1 to TRBJ2-7, with D tentatively TRBD2 (6 bases). From germline, CDR1 is LGHDT and CDR2 YNNKEL (reference sequence). V was trimmed by 6 bases and J by 6 bases, leaving 18 bases between them. The CDR3 extends over 14 amino acids.

Ten or more counts support this clonotype. The chain employs TRBV7-2 and TRBJ1-1; D not resolved. Germline V CDR1 and CDR2: SGHTA, FQGNSA. V dropped 2 bases and J dropped 6 bases, with 10 bases sitting between them. This CDR3 is 13 amino acids long. The CDR3 sequence is CASSLWPGPEAFF. DNA for the CDR3: TGTGCCAGCAGCTTATGGCCGGGCCCTGAAGCTTTCTTT.

This clonotype was observed many times. This sequence joins TRBV3-1 and TRBJ2-5; possibly TRBD2 for D (6 bases). Trimming shortened V by 2 bases and J by 6 bases, and 13 bases separated the two germline ends. CDR3 length equals 14 residues. CDR1 and CDR2 (germline): LGHDT, YNNKEL (reference sequence). The CDR3 DNA follows: TGTGCCAGCAGCCAAAACGGGGGAATCCAGACCCAGTACTTC. This sequence encodes CASSQNGGIQTQYF.

The V gene is TRBV5-1, the J gene TRBJ1-1; 7 nucleotides agree with TRBD1. Per germline, CDR1 SGHRS and CDR2 YFSETQ. The CDR3 consists of 15 residues. V was pared by 0 bases and J by 1 base, with 3 bases of the junction left unmatched. Here the CDR3 DNA reads TGCGCCAGCAGCTTGGGACAGGGAAAGAACACTGAAGCTTTCTTT. Encoded protein: CASSLGQGKNTEAFF.

The V and J genes are TRBV19 and TRBJ1-5; tentative D call: TRBD1 (5 bases). Trimming shortened V by 7 bases and J by 1 base, and 14 bases separated the two germline ends. This CDR3 is built from 15 residues. Per germline, CDR1 LNHDA and CDR2 SQIVND (reference sequence). The CDR3 nucleotides are TGTGCCAGTACTACCGGGACCCGGAGCAATCAGCCCCAGCATTTT. Encoded protein: CASTTGTRSNQPQHF.

This clonotype came up a few times. V and J are TRBV7-2 and TRBJ1-5; D is unresolved. The CDR3 consists of 12 residues. V lost 1 base to trimming and J lost 8 bases, with 6 bases between them. CDR1 and CDR2 (germline): SGHTA, FQGNSA. CDR3 sequence reads: CASSLDLKPQHF. CDR3 nucleotides: TGTGCCAGCAGCTTAGATTTGAAGCCCCAGCATTTT.

This clonotype was observed many times. The chain joins TRBV27 to TRBJ2-3; 9 nucleotides match TRBD2. This CDR3 is built from 19 residues. Germline lookup yields CDR1 MNHEY and CDR2 SMNVEV (reference sequence). Trimming removed 3 bases from V and 0 bases from J; junction bases left unmatched: 13. CDR3 protein: CASSFRVLRTSESTDTQYF. CDR3 coding DNA: TGTGCCAGCAGTTTCCGGGTCCTCAGGACTAGCGAAAGCACAGATACGCAGTATTTT.

There are many counts of this clonotype. The gene calls are TRBV18 and TRBJ2-7; 10 bases are a match to TRBD2. The CDR3 is 19 amino acids. J gave up 0 bases and V 3 bases, and 14 bases lay outside the gene matches. The germline V gene has CDR1 KGHSH and CDR2 LQKENI. CDR3 amino acids: CASSPSGTSDVWSSYEQYF. CDR3 nucleotide sequence: TGTGCCAGCTCACCGTCAGGGACTAGCGATGTATGGAGCTCCTACGAGCAGTACTTC.

This clonotype was seen at least ten times. The junction shows a germline mismatch at one end, possibly a read error. In DNA form, the CDR3 reads TGTGCCAGCAGTGTATCATCTAGCGGGAGCTACGAGCAGTACTTC. Protein: CASSVSSSGSYEQYF. V is TRBV27 and J is TRBJ2-7; 10 bases align to TRBD2. From germline, CDR1 is MNHEY and CDR2 SMNVEV (reference sequence). This CDR3 contains 15 residues.

In its sample, this clonotype was seen many times. The rearrangement links TRBV20-1 to TRBJ1-2, with D possibly being TRBD1 (5 bases). The CDR3 has 13 residues. Germline CDR1 DFQATT, CDR2 SNEGSKA (reference sequence). Trimming stripped 3 bases from V and 4 bases from J, with 12 bases between. In DNA form, the CDR3 reads TGCAGTGCTAGTCTCCCGGGACGCTATGGCTACACCTTC. Protein sequence: CSASLPGRYGYTF.

With regard to this clonotype: This sequence may be a read error, since a much larger clone differs from it by one base. The chain couples TRBV10-3 to TRBJ2-7; 7 bases align to TRBD2. TRBJ2-1 explains the end of the DNA better; the J call may be wrong. Germline CDR1 is ENHRY and CDR2 is SYGVKD. The CDR3 runs to 18 residues. In DNA, the CDR3 is TGTGCCATCAGTGTAAAGGACGGGGAGGGAAGGTCTATCTACGAGCAGTTCTTC. As protein: CAISVKDGEGRSIYEQFF.

This clonotype came up a few times. This sequence joins TRBV5-1 and TRBJ2-5, with 11 bases lining up with TRBD2. Looked up from germline, CDR1 is SGHRS and CDR2 is YFSETQ. The CDR3 length is 16 residues. V lost 1 base, J lost 3 bases, and 5 bases stayed unmatched. CDR3 loop: CASSLISGLAEETQYF. CDR3 in DNA: TGCGCCAGCAGCTTGATTTCGGGACTAGCGGAAGAGACCCAGTACTTC. Full variable domain (remainder filled in from reference TRBV5-1 and TRBJ2-5): KAGVTQTPRYLIKTRGQQVTLSCSPISGHRSVSWYQQTPGQGLQFLFEYFSETQRNKGNFPGRFSGRQFSNSRSEMNVSTLELGDSALYLCASSLISGLAEETQYFGPGTRLLVL.

The chain couples TRBV19 to TRBJ2-7; either TRBD1 or TRBD2 may fit D (5 bases each). The germline gives CDR1 LNHDA, CDR2 SQIVND (reference sequence). CDR3 length: 13 residues. Trimming stripped 6 bases from V and 2 bases from J, with 11 bases between. DNA of the CDR3: TGTGCCAGTAGCCCCAGGGACCCCTACGAGCAGTACTTC. Protein sequence: CASSPRDPYEQYF. The whole variable domain, filled in from reference TRBV19 and TRBJ2-7, reads DGGITQSPKYLFRKEGQNVTLSCEQNLNHDAMYWYRQDPGQGLRLIYYSQIVNDFQKGDIAEGYSVSREKKESFPLTVTSAQKNPTAFYLCASSPRDPYEQYFGPGTRLTVT.

This clonotype was recorded at least ten times. The rearrangement joins TRBV30 to TRBJ1-5; D is unclear. Trimming stripped 3 bases from V and 5 bases from J, with 23 bases between. This CDR3 is built from 17 residues. Per germline, CDR1 GTSNPN and CDR2 SVGIG (reference sequence). CDR3 loop: CAWSPWKSGRRDQPQHF. For the CDR3, the DNA is TGTGCCTGGAGCCCATGGAAGTCCGGGAGGAGGGATCAGCCCCAGCATTTT.

This clonotype was seen a handful of times. This CDR3 reads CAWSVGWTGGWGYTF. CDR3 nucleotides: TGTGCCTGGAGTGTAGGGTGGACAGGGGGCTGGGGCTACACCTTC. This chain uses TRBV30 with TRBJ1-2; 11 bases agree with TRBD1. CDR1 and CDR2 (germline): GTSNPN, SVGIG (reference sequence). The CDR3 loop spans 15 amino acids. V was pared by 0 bases and J by 8 bases, with 8 bases of the junction left unmatched.

This clonotype was detected ten times or more. The V call is TRBV28, the J call TRBJ2-7; TRBD1 matches at 10 bases. Germline V gene lookup returns CDR1 MDHEN and CDR2 SYDVKM. The CDR3 runs 15 residues. V gave up 7 bases and J gave up 6 bases; unmatched junction bases: 12. DNA for the CDR3: TGTGCCAGCACTGAGACCGGGACAGGGGTCGCCGAGCAGTACTTC. Translating gives CASTETGTGVAEQYF.

The CDR3 here is CASSQAGTSGILSYEQYF. In DNA, the CDR3 is TGTGCCAGCAGCCAAGCCGGGACTAGCGGAATATTAAGCTACGAGCAGTACTTC. This sequence joins TRBV3-1 and TRBJ2-7, with TRBD2 identical over 11 bases. CDR3 length equals 18 residues. The junction had 11 bases not matched to a gene; V was cut back by 1 base and J by 3 bases. Germline CDR1 and CDR2: LGHDT and YNNKEL (reference sequence).

A few counts support this clonotype. V usage is TRBV20-1 and J usage is TRBJ2-7, with 8 bases lining up with TRBD1. This CDR3 is built from 13 residues. Unmatched junction bases numbered 9, after V lost 5 bases and J lost 6 bases. Germline loops: CDR1 DFQATT, CDR2 SNEGSKA (reference sequence). The CDR3 loop is CSAGQTGVGEQYF. DNA for the CDR3: TGCAGTGCTGGTCAGACAGGGGTCGGCGAGCAGTACTTC.